The TCR beta chain described here comes from a study of CD8+ T cells in alopecia areata. Alopecia areata patients gave lesional scalp punch biopsies and peripheral blood samples. Starting from PBMCs, sorting isolated CD4+ and CD8+ T cells. In regard to this clone: Its antigen is undetermined. One end of the junction fails to match germline, which may point to a read error.

Extracted RNA was reverse transcribed, and the resulting cDNA served as sequencing template. Data came from immunoSEQ multiplex PCR; TCRdb stores just in-frame clones and leaves some out. The data show 120,000 or so clones, with less than 50% seen just once and about 11% held by the top ten. Findings and limits, study-wide: The study found higher clonality in lesional than normal scalp, especially in alopecia totalis/universalis. In patients, TCRs were shared less clearly than in mice, and HLA may possibly be involved.

This receptor was taken from a human donor with alopecia areata. Sequenced material: NKG2D-low CD8+ T cells sorted from blood.

In nucleotides, the CDR3 is TGTGCCAGCTGGGATGGGACAGTCTGGCCCTTC. Translation gives CASWDGTVWPF. This chain connects TRBV2 to TRBJ1-2; 7 nucleotides align to TRBD1. Germline CDR1 SNHLY, CDR2 FYNNEI. The CDR3 length is 11 residues.